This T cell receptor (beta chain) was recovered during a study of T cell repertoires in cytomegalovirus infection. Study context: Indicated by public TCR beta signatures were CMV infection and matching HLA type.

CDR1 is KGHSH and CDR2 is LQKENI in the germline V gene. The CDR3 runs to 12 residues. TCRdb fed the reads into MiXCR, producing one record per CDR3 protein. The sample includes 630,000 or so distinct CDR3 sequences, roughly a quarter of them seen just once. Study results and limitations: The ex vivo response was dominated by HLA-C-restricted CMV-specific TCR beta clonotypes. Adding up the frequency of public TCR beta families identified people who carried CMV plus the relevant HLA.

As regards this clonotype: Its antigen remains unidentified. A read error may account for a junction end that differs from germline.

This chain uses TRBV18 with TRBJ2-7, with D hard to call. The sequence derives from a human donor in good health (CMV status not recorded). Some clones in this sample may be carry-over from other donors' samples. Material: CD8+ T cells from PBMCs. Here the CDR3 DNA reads TGTGTCAGCTCAACGGCAACCTACGAGCAGTACTTC. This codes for CVSSTATYEQYF.